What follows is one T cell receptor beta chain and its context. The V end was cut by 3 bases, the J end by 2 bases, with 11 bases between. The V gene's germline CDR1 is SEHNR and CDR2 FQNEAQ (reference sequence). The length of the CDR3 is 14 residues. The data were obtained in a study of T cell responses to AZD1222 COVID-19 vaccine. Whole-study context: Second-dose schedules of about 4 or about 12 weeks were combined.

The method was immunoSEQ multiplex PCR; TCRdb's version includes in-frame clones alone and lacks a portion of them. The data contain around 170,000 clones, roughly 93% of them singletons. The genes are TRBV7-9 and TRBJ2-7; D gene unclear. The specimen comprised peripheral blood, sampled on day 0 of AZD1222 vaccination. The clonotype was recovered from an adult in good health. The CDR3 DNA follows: TGTGCCAGCAGCTTTGCTAGTATGGCCTACGAGCAGTACTTC. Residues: CASSFASMAYEQYF.